The entry below describes one T cell receptor (beta chain). The ends were cut back, 0 bases at V and 2 bases at J, with 8 bases in the middle. The germline V gene encodes CDR1 SGHTA and CDR2 FQGNSA. The CDR3 length is 15 residues. This specimen comes from a study of control samples from healthy donors and cancer patients. Here immunoSEQ multiplex PCR was the method, and the copy in TCRdb shows in-frame clones only, minus some. The top ten clones hold more than 5% of a sample with around 140,000 clones, approximately 93% of them seen once. This chain joins TRBV7-2 and TRBJ1-5; unclear D gene. Sequencing used blood. The TCR originated in a man aged 18 to 29 in good health. This CDR3 reads CASSLAPNRNQPQHF. The CDR3 DNA sequence: TGTGCCAGCAGCTTAGCGCCTAACCGCAATCAGCCCCAGCATTTT.